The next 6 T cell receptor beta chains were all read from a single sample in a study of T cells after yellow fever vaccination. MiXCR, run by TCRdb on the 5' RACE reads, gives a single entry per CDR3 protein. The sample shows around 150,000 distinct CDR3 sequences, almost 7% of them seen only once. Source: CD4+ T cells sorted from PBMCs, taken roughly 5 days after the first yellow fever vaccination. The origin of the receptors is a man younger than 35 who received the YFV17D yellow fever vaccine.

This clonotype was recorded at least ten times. In DNA form, the CDR3 reads TGTGCCACCAGTGGCCCAACCGGGGGATCAGATACGCAGTATTTT. Translating it yields CATSGPTGGSDTQYF. The V gene is TRBV24-1, the J gene TRBJ2-3; TRBD2 might be the D (6 bases). Germline values: CDR1 KGHDR, CDR2 SFDVKD. V was trimmed by 5 bases and J by 4 bases, leaving 15 bases between them. The CDR3 is 15 residues long.

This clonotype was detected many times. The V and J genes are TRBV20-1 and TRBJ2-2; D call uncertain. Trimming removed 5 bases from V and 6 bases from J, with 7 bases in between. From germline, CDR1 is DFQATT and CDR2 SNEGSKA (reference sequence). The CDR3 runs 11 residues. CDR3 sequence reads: CSAAPAGELFF. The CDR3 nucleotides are TGCAGTGCTGCACCCGCCGGGGAGCTGTTTTTT.

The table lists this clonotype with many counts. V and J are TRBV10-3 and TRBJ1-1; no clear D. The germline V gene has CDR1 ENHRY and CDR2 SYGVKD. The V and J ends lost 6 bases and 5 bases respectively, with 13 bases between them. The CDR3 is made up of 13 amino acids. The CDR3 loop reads CAISLLGWTEAFF. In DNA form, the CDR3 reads TGTGCCATCAGCCTGCTCGGATGGACTGAAGCTTTCTTT.

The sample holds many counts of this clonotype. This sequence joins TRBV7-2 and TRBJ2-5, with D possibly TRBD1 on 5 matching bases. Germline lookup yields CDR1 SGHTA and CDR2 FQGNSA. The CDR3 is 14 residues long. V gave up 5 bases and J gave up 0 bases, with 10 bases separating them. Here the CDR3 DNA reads TGTGCCAGCAGCCCTCCAGGGAACCAAGAGACCCAGTACTTC. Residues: CASSPPGNQETQYF.

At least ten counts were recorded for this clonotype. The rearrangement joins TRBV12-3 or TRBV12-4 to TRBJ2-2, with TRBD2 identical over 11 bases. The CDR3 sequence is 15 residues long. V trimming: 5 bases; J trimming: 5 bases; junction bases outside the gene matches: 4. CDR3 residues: CASSQRLAGTGELFF. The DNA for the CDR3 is TGTGCCAGCAGTCAAAGACTAGCGGGGACCGGGGAGCTGTTTTTT.

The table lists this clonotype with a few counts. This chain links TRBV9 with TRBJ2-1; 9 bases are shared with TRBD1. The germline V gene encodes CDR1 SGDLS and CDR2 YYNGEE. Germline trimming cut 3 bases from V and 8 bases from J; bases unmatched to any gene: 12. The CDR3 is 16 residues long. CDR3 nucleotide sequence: TGTGCCAGCAGCGCCATCACCGGGACAGGGTTTCATGAGCAGTTCTTC. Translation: CASSAITGTGFHEQFF.